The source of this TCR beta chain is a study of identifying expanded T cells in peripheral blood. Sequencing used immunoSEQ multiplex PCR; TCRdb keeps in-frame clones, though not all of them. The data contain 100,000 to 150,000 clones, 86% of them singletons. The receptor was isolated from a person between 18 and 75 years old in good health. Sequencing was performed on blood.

The DNA for the CDR3 is TGCGCCAGCAGCCCTCTAGCGGGGGGGCGGACAGATACGCAGTATTTT. This translates into CASSPLAGGRTDTQYF. The V gene is TRBV4-1, the J gene TRBJ2-3, with TRBD2 matching over 12 bases. Germline V lookup: CDR1 MGHRA, CDR2 YSYEKL. This CDR3 is 16 amino acids long. Unmatched junction bases numbered 5, after V lost 4 bases and J lost 3 bases.